These 22 T cell receptor beta chains originate from one sample sequenced in a study of early T cells in non-severe SARS-CoV-2 infection. TCRdb passed the 5' RACE reads through MiXCR, listing each CDR3 protein once. In the table there are 80,000 to 100,000 distinct CDR3 sequences, 8% to 13% of which are singletons. The sample here was whole blood, taken at baseline. Receptor source: an adult who was a healthcare worker with PCR-confirmed SARS-CoV-2 infection or an uninfected control (not recorded which).

The sample holds one count of this clonotype. The chain couples TRBV5-1 to TRBJ2-7; D possibly matches TRBD1 or TRBD2 (5 bases each). Germline CDR1 SGHRS, CDR2 YFSETQ. Trimming removed 4 bases at V and 3 bases at J, with 23 bases between. This CDR3 region has 17 residues. Here the CDR3 reads CASSPWQGPLPDYEQYF. As DNA, the CDR3 is TGCGCCAGCAGCCCCTGGCAGGGACCACTTCCAGACTACGAGCAGTACTTC.

The chain recombines TRBV7-8 with TRBJ2-3; no definite D call. Germline assignment: CDR1 SGHVS and CDR2 FQNEAQ. Deletions cut 1 base from V and 4 bases from J, with 9 bases between. The CDR3 is 14 residues long. In DNA, the CDR3 is TGTGCCAGCAGCTTAGGGTGGTTTTCAGATACGCAGTATTTT. This codes for CASSLGWFSDTQYF.

This chain links TRBV27 with TRBJ1-2; tentative D call: TRBD1 (6 bases). CDR3 length: 13 amino acids. Germline-derived CDR1 and CDR2 are MNHEY and SMNVEV (reference sequence). Trimming stripped 6 bases from V and 5 bases from J, with 13 bases between. CDR3 sequence (DNA): TGTGCCAGCAGACCGGGACACCTTTATGGCTACACCTTC. This gives the protein CASRPGHLYGYTF.

The chain links TRBV6-2 or TRBV6-3 to TRBJ2-7; no firm D call. From germline, CDR1 is MNHEY and CDR2 SVGEGT. There are 13 residues in the CDR3. V gave up 0 bases and J gave up 4 bases, with 7 bases separating them. CDR3 nucleotide sequence: TGTGCCAGCAGTTACTCCTCACCTTACGAGCAGTACTTC. Translated: CASSYSSPYEQYF.

This clonotype was detected a few times. The V gene is TRBV19, the J gene TRBJ1-2; tentatively, D is TRBD1 (6 bases). From germline, CDR1 is LNHDA and CDR2 SQIVND (reference sequence). CDR3 size: 14 residues. Trimming removed 5 bases from V and 2 bases from J, with 12 bases in between. The chain's CDR3 is CASSVRGINYGYTF. The CDR3 bases are TGTGCCAGTAGTGTCAGGGGCATCAACTATGGCTACACCTTC.

This clonotype was seen repeatedly, ten times or more. J is TRBJ2-3 and V is TRBV2; tentatively, D is TRBD1 (5 bases). Trimming shortened V by 4 bases and J by 5 bases, and 7 bases separated the two germline ends. Germline CDR1 SNHLY, CDR2 FYNNEI. There are 12 residues in the CDR3. CDR3 residues: CASSADRDTQYF. CDR3 nucleotide sequence: TGTGCCAGCAGTGCAGACAGAGATACGCAGTATTTT.

The table lists this clonotype with many counts. The rearrangement joins TRBV19 to TRBJ1-6, with TRBD1 matching 7 bases. The trim removed 4 bases at V and 10 bases at J, leaving 10 bases unmatched. The CDR3 loop spans 15 amino acids. From germline, CDR1 is LNHDA and CDR2 SQIVND (reference sequence). CDR3 residues: CASSTLDRVGSPLHF. The CDR3 nucleotides are TGTGCCAGTAGTACCCTCGACAGGGTAGGATCACCCCTCCACTTT.

This clonotype has only a few counts. V gene TRBV29-1 combines with J gene TRBJ2-5, with a tentative D call TRBD1 (6 bases). Trimming removed 4 bases at V and 3 bases at J, with 6 bases between. CDR3 size: 11 residues. Germline V CDR1 and CDR2: SQVTM, ANQGSEA. CDR3 residues: CSVAGEETQYF. The CDR3 DNA reads as TGCAGCGTTGCAGGGGAAGAGACCCAGTACTTC. Full variable domain (rest looked up from reference TRBV29-1 and TRBJ2-5): SAVISQKPSRDICQRGTSLTIQCQVDSQVTMMFWYRQQPGQSLTLIATANQGSEATYESGFVIDKFPISRPNLTFSTLTVSNMSPEDSSIYLCSVAGEETQYFGPGTRLLVL.

This clonotype was counted only a few times. The chain has TRBV7-2 and TRBJ1-2; the D gene is possibly TRBD1 (6 bases). This CDR3 has 15 residues. V lost 5 bases and J 4 bases, leaving 17 bases between the germline ends. The germline gives CDR1 SGHTA, CDR2 FQGNSA. CDR3 nucleotides: TGTGCCAGCAGCCCCCCTCGGCAGGGGCTCTATGGCTACACCTTC. Amino acid sequence: CASSPPRQGLYGYTF. The full variable domain, its missing parts supplied by reference TRBV7-2 and TRBJ1-2, is GAGVSQSPSNKVTEKGKDVELRCDPISGHTALYWYRQSLGQGLEFLIYFQGNSAPDKSGLPSDRFSAERTGGSVSTLTIQRTQQEDSAVYLCASSPPRQGLYGYTFGSGTRLTVV.

This clonotype was recorded many times. The rearrangement uses TRBV28 and TRBJ2-1; the D is unclear. In germline, CDR1 is MDHEN, CDR2 SYDVKM. The CDR3 is 12 amino acids. V lost 6 bases and J lost 7, with 10 bases in between. CDR3 loop: CASSLQINEQFF. DNA of the CDR3: TGTGCCAGCAGCCTTCAGATTAATGAGCAGTTCTTC.

CDR3 in amino acids: CASSPQVPYGYTF. CDR3 DNA: TGTGCCAGCAGCCCTCAGGTCCCTTATGGCTACACCTTC. This rearrangement joins TRBV14 to TRBJ1-2; D is uncertain. The V and J ends lost 4 bases and 5 bases respectively, with 11 bases between them. Germline-derived CDR1 and CDR2 are SGHDN and FVKESK. CDR3 size: 13 residues.

This chain joins TRBV27 and TRBJ1-2; TRBD1 aligns across 8 bases. Per germline, CDR1 MNHEY and CDR2 SMNVEV (reference sequence). Unmatched junction bases numbered 7, after V lost 8 bases and J lost 8 bases. This CDR3 contains 12 residues. DNA for the CDR3: TGTGCCAGCGGTGCACAGGGGGAGGGCTACACCTTC. It encodes CASGAQGEGYTF.

This clonotype was detected only a few times. The chain links TRBV20-1 to TRBJ1-2, with TRBD1 identical over 9 bases. This CDR3 region has 14 residues. V lost 5 bases, J lost 6 bases, and 10 bases stayed unmatched. CDR1 and CDR2 from the germline V gene are DFQATT and SNEGSKA (reference sequence). CDR3 sequence reads: CSAVRDREFDGYTF. CDR3 coding DNA: TGCAGTGCTGTCCGGGACAGGGAATTTGATGGCTACACCTTC.

This chain uses TRBV7-2 with TRBJ1-1; D unresolved. This CDR3 is 13 amino acids long. From germline, CDR1 is SGHTA and CDR2 FQGNSA. Deletions cut 3 bases from V and 3 bases from J, with 8 bases between. CDR3: CASSFLWDTEAFF. For the CDR3, the DNA is TGTGCCAGCAGCTTTCTCTGGGACACTGAAGCTTTCTTT.

This chain connects TRBV11-2 to TRBJ1-1; D possibly corresponds to TRBD1 (6 bases). This CDR3 is built from 16 residues. CDR1 is SGHAT, CDR2 FQNNGV, per germline. Deletions cut 2 bases from V and 0 bases from J, with 13 bases between. The CDR3 nucleotides are TGTGCCAGCAGCTTAAGCACCGACAGGATGAACACTGAAGCTTTCTTT. Translating gives CASSLSTDRMNTEAFF.

The V and J genes are TRBV28 and TRBJ2-7; TRBD1 aligns across 7 bases. The CDR3 is made up of 14 amino acids. The germline V gene has CDR1 MDHEN and CDR2 SYDVKM. V gave up 3 bases and J gave up 6 bases; unmatched junction bases: 8. The CDR3 bases are TGTGCCAGCAGTTTTACCAGGGCAGGGGGCGAGCAGTACTTC. As protein: CASSFTRAGGEQYF.

A word on this clonotype: A much larger clonotype is one base distant, so this may be a read error. The chain uses TRBV7-2 and TRBJ2-1, with 7 bases lining up with TRBD2. The trim removed 3 bases at V and 6 bases at J, leaving 8 bases unmatched. Germline loops: CDR1 SGHTA, CDR2 FQGNSA. The CDR3 runs to 15 residues. DNA of the CDR3: TGTGCCAGCAGCTTCGATCTAAGACTAGCCAATGAGCAGTTCTTC. Translating it yields CASSFDLRLANEQFF.

This clonotype occurred many times. The rearrangement joins TRBV6-9 to TRBJ1-1; D gene unclear. CDR1 and CDR2 from the germline V gene are MNHGY and SVAAGI. V lost 4 bases and J 1 base, leaving 10 bases between the germline ends. This CDR3 has 14 amino acids. The CDR3 region is CASSSWEGNTEAFF. Here the CDR3 DNA reads TGTGCCAGCAGTTCCTGGGAGGGGAACACTGAAGCTTTCTTT.

This clonotype was seen repeatedly, ten times or more. The rearrangement uses TRBV28 and TRBJ1-2; tentatively, D is TRBD1 (5 bases). Between the trimmed V and J ends, which lost 4 bases and 4 bases, there was a span of 16 bases. CDR3 length equals 15 residues. Germline CDR1 and CDR2: MDHEN and SYDVKM. The CDR3 DNA reads TGTGCCAGCAGTTCCCCGTCGGGACTGATCTATGGCTACACCTTC. It translates to CASSSPSGLIYGYTF.

This clonotype was observed a few times. The chain recombines TRBV7-9 with TRBJ1-2; D gene unclear. The CDR3 loop spans 11 amino acids. V was trimmed by 4 bases and J by 4 bases, leaving 4 bases between them. CDR1 and CDR2 (germline): SEHNR, FQNEAQ (reference sequence). CDR3 residues: CASSSIYGYTF. CDR3 DNA: TGTGCCAGCAGCTCAATCTATGGCTACACCTTC.

For this clonotype: A read error may explain this, as a much larger clone is one base away. The V call is TRBV27, the J call TRBJ2-7, with 8 bases aligning to TRBD2. With V trimmed by 5 bases and J by 7 bases, 16 bases remained unmatched. Germline V gene lookup returns CDR1 MNHEY and CDR2 SMNVEV (reference sequence). There are 16 residues in the CDR3. The CDR3 nucleotides read TGTGCCAGCAGTCCCCTCGGAGCGGGAGAAAGAATGGAGCAGTACTTC. Its protein is CASSPLGAGERMEQYF.

This clonotype was picked up one time. The rearrangement joins TRBV2 to TRBJ2-1; D not resolved. This CDR3 is built from 12 residues. V lost 6 bases and J 9 bases, leaving 12 bases between the germline ends. CDR1 SNHLY and CDR2 FYNNEI come from the germline V gene. CDR3 DNA: TGTGCCAGCAGGACATTAAACCGTGAGCAGTTCTTC. Amino acid sequence: CASRTLNREQFF.